This T cell receptor (beta chain) comes out of a study of blood T cell repertoires in COVID-19. In the original analysis: Reference gene primer amplification gave estimated nucleated cell counts. The protocol was immunoSEQ multiplex PCR, while the TCRdb copy is restricted to in-frame clones and leaves out a portion. D and trimming come from the DNA, and the V and J calls and clone size come from that table. The sample has about 220,000 clones; approximately 80% are singletons. Sequenced sample: peripheral blood. The source of this sequence is a man aged 50 or older with active or convalescent COVID-19.

The CDR3, as DNA: TGTGCCAGCAGCTTCTGGACAACCAGGGGCTACACCTTC. Translated: CASSFWTTRGYTF. The chain combines TRBV5-6 with TRBJ1-2; D may be TRBD1 (5 bases). Trimming took off 2 bases at V and 8 bases at J, with 13 bases between the two ends. Germline loops: CDR1 SGHDT, CDR2 YYEEEE. This CDR3 is built from 13 residues.